The clone carrying this T cell receptor (beta chain) was counted many times. Time point denoted: blood at routine non-recurrence follow-up after resection. Sequencing covered unsorted whole RNA taken from tumor, nontumor lung or frozen PBMC. Via MiXCR, TCRdb re-called the 5' RACE reads, giving one row per CDR3 protein. The table shows approximately 56,000 distinct CDR3 sequences, with more than 6.5% occurring only once. The sample originates from a study of spatial heterogeneity in lung cancer. Study context: Raw reads contained each unique TCR and UMI combination more than ten times on average.

The CDR3 totals 13 residues. Deletions cut 7 bases from V and 5 bases from J, with 11 bases between. Germline V lookup: CDR1 SNHLY, CDR2 FYNNEI. The TCR was taken from a female donor with early-stage non-small cell lung cancer. The sequencing here drew on PBMCs, taken at follow-up. This chain uses TRBV2 with TRBJ1-4, with a tentative D call TRBD1 (6 bases). The CDR3 region has the DNA TGTGCCAGCATCCGACAGGAAAATGAAAAACTGTTTTTT. It is translated as CASIRQENEKLFF.